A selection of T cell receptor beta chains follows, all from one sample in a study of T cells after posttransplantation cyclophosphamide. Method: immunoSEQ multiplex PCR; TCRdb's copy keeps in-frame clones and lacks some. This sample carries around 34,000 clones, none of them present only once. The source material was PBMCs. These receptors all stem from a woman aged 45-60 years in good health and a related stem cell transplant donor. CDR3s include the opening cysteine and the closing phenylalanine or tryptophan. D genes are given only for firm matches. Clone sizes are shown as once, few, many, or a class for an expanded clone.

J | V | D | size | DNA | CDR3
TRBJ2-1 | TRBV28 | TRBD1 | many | TGTGCCAGCAGTTCGTGGAAACAGGGGAGCTCCTACAATGAGCAGTTCTTC | CASSSWKQGSSYNEQFF
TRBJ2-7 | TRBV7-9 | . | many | TGTGCCAGCAGCTTAGTAGCAACAGGGGGTGGGAGGGACTACGAGCAGTACTTC | CASSLVATGGGRDYEQYF
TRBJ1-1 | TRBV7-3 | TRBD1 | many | TGTGCCAGCACCAATAGGGGGACAGGGAACACTGAAGCTTTCTTT | CASTNRGTGNTEAFF
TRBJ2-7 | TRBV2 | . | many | TGTGCCAGCTTTTCGGACAGCTCCTACGAGCAGTACTTC | CASFSDSSYEQYF
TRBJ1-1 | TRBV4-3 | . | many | TGCGCCAGCAGCCTCGCGGCAGGGGACACTGAAGCTTTCTTT | CASSLAAGDTEAFF
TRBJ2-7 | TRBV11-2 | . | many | TGTGCCAGCACCCTCTGGGTCAGAGCGTCCTACGAGCAGTACTTC | CASTLWVRASYEQYF
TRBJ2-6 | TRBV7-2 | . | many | TGTGCCAGCACCCCGGCGGTCTCTGGGGCCAACGTCCTGACTTTC | CASTPAVSGANVLTF
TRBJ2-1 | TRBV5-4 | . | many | TGTGCCAGCAGCTTGCGGAGCGGTTTGGGCAATGAGCAGTTCTTC | CASSLRSGLGNEQFF
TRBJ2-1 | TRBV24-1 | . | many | TGTGCCACCAGCCCGGGGGAGTACAATGAGCAGTTCTTC | CATSPGEYNEQFF
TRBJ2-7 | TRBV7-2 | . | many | TGTGCCAGCAGCTTTTACAGGGTAAATCAGTACGAGCAGTACTTC | CASSFYRVNQYEQYF
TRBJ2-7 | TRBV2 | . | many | TGTGCCAGCAGAACCTCACTAGATTGGGTTAGCTACGAGCAGTACTTC | CASRTSLDWVSYEQYF